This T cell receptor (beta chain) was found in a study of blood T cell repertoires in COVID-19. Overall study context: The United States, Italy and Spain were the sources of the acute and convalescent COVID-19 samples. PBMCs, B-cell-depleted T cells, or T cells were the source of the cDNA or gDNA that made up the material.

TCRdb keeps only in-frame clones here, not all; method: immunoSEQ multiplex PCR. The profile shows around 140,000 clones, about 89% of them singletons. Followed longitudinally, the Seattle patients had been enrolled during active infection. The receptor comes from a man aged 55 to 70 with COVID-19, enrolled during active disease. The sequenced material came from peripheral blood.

CDR3 residues: CASSQKRGYADEQFF. The CDR3 DNA reads as TGTGCCAGCAGCCAAAAACGCGGCTACGCGGATGAGCAGTTCTTC. V gene TRBV7-3 combines with J gene TRBJ2-1, with D hard to call. The CDR3 has 15 amino acids. Trimming took off 5 bases at V and 8 bases at J, with 19 bases between the two ends. The germline gives CDR1 SGHTA, CDR2 FQGTGA.